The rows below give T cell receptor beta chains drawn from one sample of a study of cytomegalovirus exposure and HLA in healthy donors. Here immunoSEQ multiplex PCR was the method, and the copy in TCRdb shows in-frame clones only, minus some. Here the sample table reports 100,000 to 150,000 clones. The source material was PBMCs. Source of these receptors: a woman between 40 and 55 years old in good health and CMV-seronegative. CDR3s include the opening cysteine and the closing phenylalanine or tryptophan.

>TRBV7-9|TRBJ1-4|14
CASSSGDRGEKLFF
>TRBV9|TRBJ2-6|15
CASSEKGDGANVLTF
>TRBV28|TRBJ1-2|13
CASTLRSLYGYTF
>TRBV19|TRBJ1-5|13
CASMRGFNQPQHF
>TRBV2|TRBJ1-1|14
CASSAQGMNTEAFF
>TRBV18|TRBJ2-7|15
CASSPRPDRYVEQYF
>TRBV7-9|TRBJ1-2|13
CASSVGQNYGYTF
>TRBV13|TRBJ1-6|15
CASSLSGQGASPLHF
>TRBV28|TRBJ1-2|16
CASSFPSRTENYGYTF
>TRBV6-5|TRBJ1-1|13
CASRLTHGTEAFF
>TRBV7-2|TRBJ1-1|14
CASSRDRLETEAFF
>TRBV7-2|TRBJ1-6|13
CASSQYRDSPLHF
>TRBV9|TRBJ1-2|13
CASSVGQFYGYTF
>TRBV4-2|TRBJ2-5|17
CASSQVATSGAQETQYF
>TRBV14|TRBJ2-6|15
CASSHRGTGANVLTF
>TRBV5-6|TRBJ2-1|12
CASSRVRNEQFF
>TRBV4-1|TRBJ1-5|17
CASSQDRSGQSNQPQHF
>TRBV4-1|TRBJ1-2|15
CASSQGNRGLYGYTF
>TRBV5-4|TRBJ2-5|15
CASSLLTGVGETQYF
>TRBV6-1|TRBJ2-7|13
CATRGGQIYEQYF
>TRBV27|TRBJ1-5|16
CASSKGQGLSNQPQHF
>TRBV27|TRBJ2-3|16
CASSPRVIESSDTQYF
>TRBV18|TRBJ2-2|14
CASSPPRGTGELFF